Detailed here is one T cell receptor (beta chain). No antigen is known for it. This CDR3 has 15 residues. Trimming took 6 bases from V and 4 from J; bases not matched to a gene: 8. The sample belongs to a study of T cells in localized non-small cell lung cancer. Assay used: immunoSEQ multiplex PCR; TCRdb lists only in-frame clones, some missing. The data contain 41,000 or so clones, about 88% of them seen just once; the ten biggest clones take up approximately 2.5%. General observations from the study: Higher adjacent-lung clonality was associated with shorter survival. In uninvolved adjacent lung, T cell clonality reached its highest value, exceeding tumor.

This receptor was identified in a female donor over 55 with stage I squamous cell lung carcinoma. V gene TRBV6-7 combines with J gene TRBJ2-1; 8 positions match TRBD2. TRBV6-7 is designated an ORF whose function remains uncertain. The specimen was peripheral blood, collected before any cancer treatment. In DNA form, the CDR3 reads TGTGCCAGCAGCGCCACTAGCGGACCGTACAATGAGCAGTTCTTC. Its protein is CASSATSGPYNEQFF.